Sequencing of this T cell receptor beta chain was carried out in a study of CD8 T cells in Susac syndrome. Germline V lookup: CDR1 DFQATT, CDR2 SNEGSKA (reference sequence). V lost 3 bases and J 0 bases, leaving 15 bases between the germline ends. The CDR3 loop spans 15 amino acids. Sequencing of TCR beta was performed on blood CD8+ T cells and on blood CD4+ T cells. The CD8+ and CD4+ T cells were negatively isolated, with the TEMRA cells enriched by FACS. Random hexamers were used to reverse transcribe an amount of about 0.45 to 1 ug RNA. Amplification of TCR beta CDR3 spanned 54 Vbeta and 13 Jbeta via immunoSEQ multiplex PCR. TCRdb reprocessed the immunoSEQ multiplex PCR reads with MiXCR, giving one entry per CDR3 protein. This sample has more than 150,000 distinct CDR3 sequences, with roughly 94% found just once.

The rearrangement links TRBV20-1 to TRBJ2-7; D is perhaps TRBD1 (5 bases). This sequence originates from a human donor with multiple sclerosis. Sequencing was done on a sample of CD8+ T cells from PBMCs. CDR3 region: CSARLTDLSSYEQYF. As DNA, the CDR3 is TGCAGTGCTAGGCTGACAGACCTGAGCTCCTACGAGCAGTACTTC.